The rows below give T cell receptor beta chains drawn from one sample of a study of cytomegalovirus exposure and HLA in healthy donors. Produced via immunoSEQ multiplex PCR; TCRdb's table is partial and in-frame only. This repertoire shows 130,000 to 150,000 clones, around 79% found once; its top ten account for 6.5% to 8%. The sequencing input was PBMCs. The receptors shown here come from a woman in her thirties or forties in good health and CMV-seropositive. Both conserved end residues are part of each CDR3. The order of the fields is J gene, D gene, clone size, V gene, CDR3 protein, CDR3 DNA. The D gene is left open where the match is weak. Rows give clone size only sometimes, using once, few, many, or a class for an expanded clone.

j_gene: TRBJ1-5; d_gene: -; abundance: once; v_gene: TRBV6-6; CDR3aa: CASRQKGGSNQPQHF; CDR3nt: TGTGCCAGCAGACAGAAGGGAGGTAGCAATCAGCCCCAGCATTTT
j_gene: TRBJ2-3; d_gene: -; abundance: -; v_gene: TRBV7-3; CDR3aa: CASSFNMGAADTQYF; CDR3nt: TGTGCCAGCAGCTTTAATATGGGGGCGGCAGATACGCAGTATTTT
j_gene: TRBJ2-2; d_gene: -; abundance: -; v_gene: TRBV25-1; CDR3aa: CASRETGLLNTGELFF; CDR3nt: TGTGCCAGCCGAGAGACAGGCCTTCTGAACACCGGGGAGCTGTTTTTT
j_gene: TRBJ2-7; d_gene: -; abundance: -; v_gene: TRBV14; CDR3aa: CASSQVGDEQYF; CDR3nt: TGTGCCAGCAGCCAGGTAGGGGACGAGCAGTACTTC
j_gene: TRBJ2-1; d_gene: TRBD2; abundance: -; v_gene: TRBV7-9; CDR3aa: CASRLAGGPRNEQFF; CDR3nt: TGTGCCAGCAGACTAGCGGGGGGGCCGAGGAATGAGCAGTTCTTC
j_gene: TRBJ2-2; d_gene: TRBD2; abundance: -; v_gene: TRBV9; CDR3aa: CASSPTLTSGRASANTGELFF; CDR3nt: TGTGCCAGCAGCCCGACCCTGACTAGCGGGCGGGCCTCCGCGAACACCGGGGAGCTGTTTTTT
j_gene: TRBJ1-5; d_gene: -; abundance: -; v_gene: TRBV19; CDR3aa: CASSIDNRDNQPQHF; CDR3nt: TGTGCCAGTAGTATAGATAACAGAGACAATCAGCCCCAGCATTTT
j_gene: TRBJ1-5; d_gene: TRBD1; abundance: once; v_gene: TRBV7-9; CDR3aa: CASSQGTGGSYNQPQHF; CDR3nt: TGTGCCAGCAGCCAAGGGACAGGGGGCAGCTACAATCAGCCCCAGCATTTT
j_gene: TRBJ1-2; d_gene: TRBD1; abundance: -; v_gene: TRBV2; CDR3aa: CASSAQGDGYTF; CDR3nt: TGTGCCAGCAGTGCACAGGGGGACGGCTACACCTTC
j_gene: TRBJ1-3; d_gene: -; abundance: -; v_gene: TRBV19; CDR3aa: CASSSVGGNTIYF; CDR3nt: TGTGCCAGTAGTTCGGTCGGTGGAAACACCATATATTTT
j_gene: TRBJ1-6; d_gene: -; abundance: -; v_gene: TRBV5-1; CDR3aa: CASSLLSGKANPLHF; CDR3nt: TGCGCCAGCAGCTTACTTTCAGGGAAGGCAAATCCCCTCCACTTT
j_gene: TRBJ1-2; d_gene: -; abundance: few; v_gene: TRBV11-2; CDR3aa: CASSLSPGTNYGYTF; CDR3nt: TGTGCCAGCAGCTTATCGCCAGGAACTAACTATGGCTACACCTTC
j_gene: TRBJ1-3; d_gene: -; abundance: -; v_gene: TRBV9; CDR3aa: CASSAQGSPGNTIYF; CDR3nt: TGTGCCAGCAGCGCCCAGGGGTCGCCCGGAAACACCATATATTTT
j_gene: TRBJ1-2; d_gene: TRBD1; abundance: once; v_gene: TRBV30; CDR3aa: CAWRGDRGGGWWSYTF; CDR3nt: TGTGCCTGGAGGGGGGACAGGGGCGGGGGCTGGTGGAGCTACACCTTC
j_gene: TRBJ2-3; d_gene: -; abundance: -; v_gene: TRBV9; CDR3aa: CASIPSAHRWRDTQYF; CDR3nt: TGTGCCAGCATCCCGTCGGCACACCGCTGGAGAGATACGCAGTATTTT
j_gene: TRBJ1-6; d_gene: TRBD1; abundance: -; v_gene: TRBV27; CDR3aa: CASSPGTGEGSPLHF; CDR3nt: TGTGCCAGCAGTCCCGGGACAGGGGAAGGTTCACCCCTCCACTTT
j_gene: TRBJ2-1; d_gene: TRBD1; abundance: -; v_gene: TRBV19; CDR3aa: CASSPRPGQGAKNEQFF; CDR3nt: TGTGCCAGTAGTCCCAGACCGGGACAGGGGGCTAAAAATGAGCAGTTCTTC
j_gene: TRBJ2-7; d_gene: -; abundance: -; v_gene: TRBV10-2; CDR3aa: CATTRGRTAYEQYF; CDR3nt: TGCGCCACCACCAGGGGGAGGACAGCCTACGAGCAGTACTTC
j_gene: TRBJ2-7; d_gene: TRBD2; abundance: few; v_gene: TRBV4-1; CDR3aa: CASSQAATSGSSYEQYF; CDR3nt: TGCGCCAGCAGCCAAGCAGCGACTAGCGGGAGCTCCTACGAGCAGTACTTC
j_gene: TRBJ1-1; d_gene: -; abundance: -; v_gene: TRBV28; CDR3aa: CASSSIGRQGHTEAFF; CDR3nt: TGTGCCAGCAGTTCCATCGGGAGGCAGGGACACACTGAAGCTTTCTTT
j_gene: TRBJ1-1; d_gene: TRBD1; abundance: -; v_gene: TRBV5-5; CDR3aa: CASSFGQEYRSAEAFF; CDR3nt: TGTGCCAGCAGCTTTGGACAGGAGTACCGATCGGCTGAAGCTTTCTTT
j_gene: TRBJ1-3; d_gene: -; abundance: -; v_gene: TRBV19; CDR3aa: CASTPGSSGNTIYF; CDR3nt: TGTGCCAGCACCCCGGGATCTAGTGGAAACACCATATATTTT
j_gene: TRBJ2-1; d_gene: TRBD2; abundance: -; v_gene: TRBV11-2; CDR3aa: CASSTGLAGNEQFF; CDR3nt: TGTGCCAGCAGCACCGGACTAGCGGGGAATGAGCAGTTCTTC